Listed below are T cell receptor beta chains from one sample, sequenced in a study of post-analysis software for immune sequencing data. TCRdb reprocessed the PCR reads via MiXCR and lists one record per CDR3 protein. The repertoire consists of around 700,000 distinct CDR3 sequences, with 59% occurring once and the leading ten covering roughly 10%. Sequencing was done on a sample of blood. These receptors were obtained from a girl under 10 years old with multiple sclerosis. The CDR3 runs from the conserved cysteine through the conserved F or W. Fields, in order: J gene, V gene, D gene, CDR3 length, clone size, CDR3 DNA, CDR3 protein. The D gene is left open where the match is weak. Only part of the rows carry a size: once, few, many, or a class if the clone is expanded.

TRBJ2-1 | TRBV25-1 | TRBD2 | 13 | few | TGTGCCAGCAGCCGGACTAGCGTAAATGAGCAGTTCTTC | CASSRTSVNEQFF
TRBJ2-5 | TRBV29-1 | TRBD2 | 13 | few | TGCAGCGCACCGGGACTAAGGCAAGAGACCCAGTACTTC | CSAPGLRQETQYF
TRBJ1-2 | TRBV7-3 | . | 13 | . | TGTGCCAGCAGCTTAAGTAGGTCGGATGGCTACACCTTC | CASSLSRSDGYTF
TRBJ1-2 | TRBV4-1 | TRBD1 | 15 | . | TGCGCCAGCAGCCAAGTTAAGGACAGGGGGTATGGCTACACCTTC | CASSQVKDRGYGYTF
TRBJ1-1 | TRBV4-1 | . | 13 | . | TGCGCCAGCCGTAGGACAGTGAACACTGAAGCTTTCTTT | CASRRTVNTEAFF
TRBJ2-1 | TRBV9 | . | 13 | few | TGTGCCAGCAGTGGAAGCGGACTCAATGAGCAGTTCTTC | CASSGSGLNEQFF
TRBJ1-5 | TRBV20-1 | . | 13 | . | TGCAGTGCTAGACACGGGGGGAATCAGCCCCAGCATTTT | CSARHGGNQPQHF
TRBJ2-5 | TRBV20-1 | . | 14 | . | TGCAGTGCTACGACTAGGGACCACCAAGAGACCCAGTACTTC | CSATTRDHQETQYF
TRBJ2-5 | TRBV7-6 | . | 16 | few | TGTGCCAGCAGCGACCAACAGGGCGAGTACCAAGAGACCCAGTACTTC | CASSDQQGEYQETQYF
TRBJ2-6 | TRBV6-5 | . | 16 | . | TGTGCCAGCAGACCCTTCCAAAGCTCTGGGGCCAACGTCCTGACTTTC | CASRPFQSSGANVLTF
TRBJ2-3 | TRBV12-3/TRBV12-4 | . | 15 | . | TGTGCCAGCAGTTTATCTATGGGCTCACGGGCTACGCAGTATTTT | CASSLSMGSRATQYF
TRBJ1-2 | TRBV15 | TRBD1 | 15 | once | TGTGCCACCAGCCCTAGGACAGGGGGGGATTATGGCTACACCTTC | CATSPRTGGDYGYTF
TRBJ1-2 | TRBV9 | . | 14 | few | TGTGCCAGCAGCGTAGACAGGGCTAACTATGGCTACACCTTC | CASSVDRANYGYTF
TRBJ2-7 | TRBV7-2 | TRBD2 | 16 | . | TGTGCCAGCAGCTTCCAAAGCGGGAGGCCTCCCTACGAGCAGTACTTC | CASSFQSGRPPYEQYF
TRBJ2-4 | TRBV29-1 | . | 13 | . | TGCAGCGTTCTCGGACAGTGGCAAAACATTCAGTACTTC | CSVLGQWQNIQYF
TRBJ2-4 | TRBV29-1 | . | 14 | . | TGCAGCGTTGAAGCCAGATTAGCCAAAAACATTCAGTACTTC | CSVEARLAKNIQYF
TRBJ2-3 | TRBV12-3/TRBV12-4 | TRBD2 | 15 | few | TGTGCCAGCAGTTTGGGGGGACTAGCGGGAGATACGCAGTATTTT | CASSLGGLAGDTQYF
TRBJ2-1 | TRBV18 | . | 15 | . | TGTGCCAGCTCACCCATCACGGGGACTGGGAATGAGCAGTTCTTC | CASSPITGTGNEQFF
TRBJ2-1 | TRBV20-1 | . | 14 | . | TGCAGTGCCCTGGACTCGGAGTCCTACAATGAGCAGTTCTTC | CSALDSESYNEQFF
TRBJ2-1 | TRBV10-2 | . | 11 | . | TGCGCCAGCGTGGAGTACAATGAGCAGTTCTTC | CASVEYNEQFF
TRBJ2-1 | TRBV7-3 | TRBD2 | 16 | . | TGTGCCAGCAGCTCCTCGGGACTAGCGGGGTACAATGAGCAGTTCTTC | CASSSSGLAGYNEQFF
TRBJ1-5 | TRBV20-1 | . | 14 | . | TGCAGTGCTTCGGACAGTTCCGGCAATCAGCCCCAGCATTTT | CSASDSSGNQPQHF
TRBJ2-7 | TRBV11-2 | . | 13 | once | TGTGCCAGCAGCCGAGGACCCCTGTACGAGCAGTACTTC | CASSRGPLYEQYF
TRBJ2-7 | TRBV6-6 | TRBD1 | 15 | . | TGTGCCAGCAGTTATCCCGGGACAGGGGGCTCCGAGCAGTACTTT | CASSYPGTGGSEQYF
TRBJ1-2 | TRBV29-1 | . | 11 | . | TGCAGCGCGGTGGGGGGGGATGGCTACACCTTC | CSAVGGDGYTF
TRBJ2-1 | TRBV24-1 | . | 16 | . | TGTGCCACCAGTGACTCCGGGACGGCCTCCTACAATGAGCAGTTCTTC | CATSDSGTASYNEQFF
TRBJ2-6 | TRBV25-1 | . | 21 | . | TGTGCCAGCAGTGAATTAGGCAGGGGCCGCGTTCTCAGCTCTGGGGCCAACGTCCGGACTTTC | CASSELGRGRVLSSGANVRTF
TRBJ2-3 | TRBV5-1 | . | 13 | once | TGCGCCAGCAGCTTCGGCAAGGAAGATACGCAGTATTTT | CASSFGKEDTQYF
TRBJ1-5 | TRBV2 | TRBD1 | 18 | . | TGTGCCAGCAGTGAAGCGTCTTGGGAACAGGGGTTGGGTCAGCCCCAGCATTTT | CASSEASWEQGLGQPQHF
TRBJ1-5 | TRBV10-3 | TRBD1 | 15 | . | TGTGCCATCAGTGAGGGACAGGCCCTTAATCAGCCCCAGCATTTT | CAISEGQALNQPQHF
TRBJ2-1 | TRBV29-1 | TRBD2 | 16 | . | TGCAGCGTTGGATTAAGGACTAGCGGATCCTACAATGAGCAGTTCTTC | CSVGLRTSGSYNEQFF
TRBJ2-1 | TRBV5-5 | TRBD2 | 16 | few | TGTGCCAGCAGCTTAGTGGGGGGGAGAGGGTACAATGAGCAGTTCTTC | CASSLVGGRGYNEQFF
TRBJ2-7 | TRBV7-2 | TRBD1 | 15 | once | TGTGCCAGCAGCCCGAAGGGGGCAAGAAGCTACGAGCAGTACTTC | CASSPKGARSYEQYF
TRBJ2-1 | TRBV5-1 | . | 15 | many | TGCGCCAGCAGCTACTCCGGGGGGCCCAACCATGAGCAGTTCTTC | CASSYSGGPNHEQFF
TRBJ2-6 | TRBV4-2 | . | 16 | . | TGTGCCAGCAGCCAAGAAGCTAGCTCTGGGGCCAACGTCCTGACTTTC | CASSQEASSGANVLTF
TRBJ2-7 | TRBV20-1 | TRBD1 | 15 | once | TGCAGTGCCGCCGGGGACAGGGGCCGCTCCTACGAGCAGTACTTC | CSAAGDRGRSYEQYF
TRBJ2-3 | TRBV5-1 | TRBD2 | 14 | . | TGCGCCAGCCTCGGGACTAGAGCGGTGGATACGCAGTATTTT | CASLGTRAVDTQYF
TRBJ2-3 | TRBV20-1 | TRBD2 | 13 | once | TGCAGTGTTCGGGGGGGCAATGCAGGTACGCAGTATTTT | CSVRGGNAGTQYF
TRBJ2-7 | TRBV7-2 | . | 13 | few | TGTGCCAGCAGCTTAGCGGAGACTCTCGAGCAGTACTTC | CASSLAETLEQYF
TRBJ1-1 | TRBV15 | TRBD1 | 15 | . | TGTGCCACCAGCCCCCAGGGGGGTTTTCAGGCTGAAGCTTTCTTT | CATSPQGGFQAEAFF
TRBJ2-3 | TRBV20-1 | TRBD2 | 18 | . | TGCAGTGCCGCACGGCCAAGACTAGCGGGGGGCTCCACAGATACGCAGTATTTT | CSAARPRLAGGSTDTQYF
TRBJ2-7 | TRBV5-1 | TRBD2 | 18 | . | TGCGCCAGCAGCTTGCAGGTTCTGGGCGGCGGGACTAGCAGCGAGCAGTACTTC | CASSLQVLGGGTSSEQYF
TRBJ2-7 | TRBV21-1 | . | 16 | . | TGTGCCAGCAGCAAAGTCACGAGTAAGGGACCGTACGAGCAGTACTTC | CASSKVTSKGPYEQYF
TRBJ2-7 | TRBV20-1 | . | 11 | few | TGCAGTGCTAGACAGGGAGCCGAGCAGTACTTC | CSARQGAEQYF